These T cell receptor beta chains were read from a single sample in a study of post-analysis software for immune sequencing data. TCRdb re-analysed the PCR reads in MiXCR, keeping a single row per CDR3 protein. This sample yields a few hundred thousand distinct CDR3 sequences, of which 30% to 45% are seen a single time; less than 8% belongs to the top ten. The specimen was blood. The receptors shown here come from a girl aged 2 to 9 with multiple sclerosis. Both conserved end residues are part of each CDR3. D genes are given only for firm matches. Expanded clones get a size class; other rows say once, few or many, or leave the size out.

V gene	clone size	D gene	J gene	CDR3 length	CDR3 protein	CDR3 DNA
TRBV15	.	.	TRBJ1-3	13	CATRVFSGNTIYF	TGTGCCACTCGGGTCTTCTCTGGAAACACCATATATTTT
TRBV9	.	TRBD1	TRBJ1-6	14	CASSATGASSPLHF	TGTGCCAGCAGCGCGACAGGGGCTAGTTCACCCCTCCACTTT
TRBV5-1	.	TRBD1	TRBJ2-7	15	CASSLVAGQGYEQYF	TGCGCCAGCAGCTTGGTTGCTGGACAGGGCTACGAGCAGTACTTC
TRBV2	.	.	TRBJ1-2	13	CASSDLGIYGYTF	TGTGCCAGCAGTGATTTAGGGATCTATGGCTACACCTTC
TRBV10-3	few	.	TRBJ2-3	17	CAISESTLQANSDTQYF	TGTGCCATCAGTGAGTCAACCCTACAGGCCAACTCGGATACGCAGTATTTT
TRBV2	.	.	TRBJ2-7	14	CASSEGAAPYEQYF	TGTGCCAGCAGTGAAGGGGCAGCCCCCTACGAGCAGTACTTC
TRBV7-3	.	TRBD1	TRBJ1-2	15	CASSLRQGGGYGYTF	TGTGCCAGCAGCCTACGACAGGGGGGAGGCTATGGCTACACCTTC
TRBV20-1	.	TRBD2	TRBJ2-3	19	CSANVLAGGRVIRTDTQYF	TGCAGTGCCAATGTACTAGCGGGAGGTAGGGTGATCCGAACAGATACGCAGTATTTT
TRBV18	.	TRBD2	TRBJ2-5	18	CASSLRSSGSWYQETQYF	TGTGCCAGCTCACTTCGGTCTAGCGGGTCTTGGTACCAAGAGACCCAGTACTTC
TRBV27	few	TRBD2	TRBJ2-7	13	CASSFLAGDEQYF	TGTGCCAGCAGTTTCCTAGCGGGGGACGAGCAGTACTTC
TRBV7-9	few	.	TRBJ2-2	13	CASSPSLTGELFF	TGTGCCAGCAGCCCTAGTCTCACCGGGGAGCTGTTTTTT
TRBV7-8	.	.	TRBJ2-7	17	CASSLEAGWGRSYEQYF	TGTGCCAGCAGCTTAGAGGCAGGGTGGGGTAGGTCCTACGAGCAGTACTTC
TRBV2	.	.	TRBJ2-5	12	CASAGTLETQYF	TGTGCCAGCGCCGGGACACTGGAGACCCAGTACTTC
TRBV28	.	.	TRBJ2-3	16	CASSFRLGLGPDTQYF	TGTGCCAGCAGTTTTAGGTTGGGGCTAGGTCCAGATACGCAGTATTTT
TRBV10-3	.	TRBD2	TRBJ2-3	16	CAISRTSGGGTDTQYF	TGTGCCATCAGCCGGACTAGCGGGGGAGGCACAGATACGCAGTATTTT
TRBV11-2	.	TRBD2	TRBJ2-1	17	CASSFTRTSGTNNEQFF	TGTGCCAGCAGCTTTACCCGGACTAGCGGGACCAACAATGAGCAGTTCTTC
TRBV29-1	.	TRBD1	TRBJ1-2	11	CSFGQDYGYTF	TGCAGCTTCGGACAGGACTATGGCTACACCTTC
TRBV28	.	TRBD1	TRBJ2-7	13	CASRSGQNYEQYF	TGTGCCAGCCGATCGGGACAGAACTACGAGCAGTACTTC
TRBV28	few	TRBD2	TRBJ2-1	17	CASSLKRLAGVWDEQFF	TGTGCCAGCAGTTTAAAACGGCTAGCGGGAGTCTGGGATGAGCAGTTCTTC
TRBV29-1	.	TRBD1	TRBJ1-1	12	CSVGIGGPEAFF	TGCAGCGTTGGTATAGGGGGCCCTGAAGCTTTCTTT
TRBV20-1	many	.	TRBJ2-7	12	CSASRGVGEQYF	TGCAGTGCGTCCAGGGGGGTCGGAGAGCAGTACTTC
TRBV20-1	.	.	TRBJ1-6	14	CSVIEGRGASPLHF	TGCAGTGTCATAGAGGGACGCGGGGCTTCACCCCTCCACTTT
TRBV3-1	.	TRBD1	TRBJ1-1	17	CASSQWGGDRTNTEAFF	TGTGCCAGCAGCCAATGGGGAGGGGACAGGACGAACACTGAAGCTTTCTTT
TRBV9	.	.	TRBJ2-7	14	CASSTGPGTYEQYF	TGTGCCAGCAGCACCGGGCCAGGGACCTACGAGCAGTACTTC
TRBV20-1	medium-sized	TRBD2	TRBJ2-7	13	CSARLADSYEQYF	TGCAGTGCGCGACTAGCCGACTCCTACGAGCAGTACTTC
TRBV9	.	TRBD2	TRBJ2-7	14	CASNQAGGPLEQYF	TGTGCCAGCAACCAAGCGGGAGGACCCCTCGAGCAGTACTTC
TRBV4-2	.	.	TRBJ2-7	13	CASSQDKDYEQYF	TGTGCCAGCAGCCAAGATAAGGACTACGAGCAGTACTTC
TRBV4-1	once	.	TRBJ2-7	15	CASSQVSSEAYEQYF	TGCGCCAGCAGCCAAGTTAGCAGCGAAGCCTACGAGCAGTACTTC
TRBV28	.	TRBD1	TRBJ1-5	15	CATNAGTGVSQPQHF	TGTGCCACCAATGCCGGGACAGGGGTAAGTCAGCCCCAGCATTTT
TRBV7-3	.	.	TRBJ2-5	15	CASSTTRGFQETQYF	TGTGCCAGCAGCACGACAAGGGGATTTCAAGAGACCCAGTACTTC
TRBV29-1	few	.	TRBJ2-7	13	CSVTEAGRYEQYF	TGCAGCGTCACCGAGGCGGGGAGATACGAGCAGTACTTC
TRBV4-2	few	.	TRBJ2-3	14	CASSQVATTDTQYF	TGTGCCAGCAGCCAAGTAGCTACCACAGATACGCAGTATTTT
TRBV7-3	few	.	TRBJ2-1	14	CASSLDPGDNEQFF	TGTGCCAGCAGCTTAGATCCGGGAGACAATGAGCAGTTCTTC
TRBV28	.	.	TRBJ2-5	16	CASSLFSWRGQETQYF	TGTGCCAGCAGTTTATTTTCATGGAGGGGCCAAGAGACCCAGTACTTC
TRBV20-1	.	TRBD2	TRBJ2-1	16	CSARGGGYSSYNEQFF	TGCAGTGCTAGAGGGGGGGGGTATAGCTCCTACAATGAGCAGTTCTTC
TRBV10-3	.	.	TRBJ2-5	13	CAISATPLETQYF	TGTGCCATCAGTGCAACCCCCTTGGAGACCCAGTACTTC
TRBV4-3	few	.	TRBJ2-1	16	CASSQGCGECSNEQFF	TGCGCCAGCAGCCAAGGGTGCGGAGAATGTTCCAATGAGCAGTTCTTC